A selection of T cell receptor beta chains follows, all from one sample in a study of cytomegalovirus exposure and HLA in healthy donors. TCRdb keeps only in-frame clones here, not all; method: immunoSEQ multiplex PCR. The sample has 120,000 or so clones, about 74% seen once; the top ten hold 2.7%. Specimen: PBMCs. These TCRs come from a woman between 40 and 55 years old in good health and CMV-seropositive. Each CDR3 is given with its conserved first and last residue. The order of the fields is clone size, V gene, J gene, D gene, CDR3 protein, CDR3 DNA. D genes are given only for firm matches. Where a row states a size, it is once, few, many or the class of an expanded clone; other rows omit it.

abundance: .
v_gene: TRBV9
j_gene: TRBJ1-2
d_gene: TRBD1
CDR3aa: CASRMGQGSGYTF
CDR3nt: TGTGCCAGCAGGATGGGACAGGGAAGCGGCTACACCTTC

abundance: few
v_gene: TRBV19
j_gene: TRBJ2-3
d_gene: .
CDR3aa: CASRLTGTDTQYF
CDR3nt: TGTGCCAGTAGACTGACAGGAACAGATACGCAGTATTTT

abundance: .
v_gene: TRBV7-9
j_gene: TRBJ2-1
d_gene: .
CDR3aa: CASRGPYNEQFF
CDR3nt: TGTGCCAGCAGGGGGCCCTACAATGAGCAGTTCTTC

abundance: .
v_gene: TRBV27
j_gene: TRBJ1-6
d_gene: TRBD1
CDR3aa: CASSELGTGGHSPLHF
CDR3nt: TGTGCCAGCAGTGAACTTGGGACAGGGGGTCATTCGCCCCTCCACTTT

abundance: .
v_gene: TRBV4-1
j_gene: TRBJ2-7
d_gene: .
CDR3aa: CASSQKFPGIYEQYF
CDR3nt: TGCGCCAGCAGCCAAAAATTCCCGGGGATCTACGAGCAGTACTTC

abundance: once
v_gene: TRBV6-5
j_gene: TRBJ1-3
d_gene: .
CDR3aa: CASSTGAGNTIYF
CDR3nt: TGTGCCAGCAGCACAGGCGCTGGAAACACCATATATTTT

abundance: once
v_gene: TRBV6-1
j_gene: TRBJ2-7
d_gene: TRBD1
CDR3aa: CASSNTGGLYYEQYF
CDR3nt: TGTGCCAGCAGTAATACAGGGGGCCTATACTACGAGCAGTACTTC

abundance: .
v_gene: TRBV9
j_gene: TRBJ2-5
d_gene: .
CDR3aa: CASSVGGETQYF
CDR3nt: TGTGCCAGCAGCGTCGGGGGTGAGACCCAGTACTTC

abundance: .
v_gene: TRBV10-1
j_gene: TRBJ2-7
d_gene: .
CDR3aa: CASSESGQDGTYEQYF
CDR3nt: TGCGCCAGCAGTGAGTCAGGTCAGGATGGCACCTACGAGCAGTACTTC

abundance: .
v_gene: TRBV9
j_gene: TRBJ1-6
d_gene: .
CDR3aa: CASSVVDSVEGLHF
CDR3nt: TGTGCCAGCAGCGTAGTGGACAGTGTAGAAGGGCTCCACTTT

abundance: once
v_gene: TRBV9
j_gene: TRBJ1-2
d_gene: .
CDR3aa: CASSIPTEGYTF
CDR3nt: TGTGCCAGCAGCATACCAACTGAGGGCTACACCTTC

abundance: .
v_gene: TRBV7-3
j_gene: TRBJ2-1
d_gene: .
CDR3aa: CASSLKGRGEQFF
CDR3nt: TGTGCCAGCAGCTTAAAGGGTAGGGGTGAGCAGTTCTTC

abundance: .
v_gene: TRBV6-5
j_gene: TRBJ2-1
d_gene: TRBD2
CDR3aa: CASSYSNSGRANEQFF
CDR3nt: TGTGCCAGCAGTTACTCGAACAGCGGGAGGGCCAATGAGCAGTTCTTC

abundance: .
v_gene: TRBV7-3
j_gene: TRBJ2-3
d_gene: .
CDR3aa: CASSPGVTDTQYF
CDR3nt: TGTGCCAGCAGCCCCGGAGTAACAGATACGCAGTATTTT

abundance: .
v_gene: TRBV25-1
j_gene: TRBJ2-5
d_gene: TRBD2
CDR3aa: CASSGGGKETQYF
CDR3nt: TGTGCCAGCAGTGGGGGGGGGAAAGAGACCCAGTACTTC

abundance: .
v_gene: TRBV9
j_gene: TRBJ2-3
d_gene: TRBD1
CDR3aa: CASSPKSRGQITDTQYF
CDR3nt: TGTGCCAGCAGCCCAAAGTCGAGGGGGCAAATCACAGATACGCAGTATTTT

abundance: .
v_gene: TRBV10-1
j_gene: TRBJ1-1
d_gene: .
CDR3aa: CASTASRGREWNTEAFF
CDR3nt: TGCGCCAGCACCGCCTCAAGGGGGAGAGAATGGAACACTGAAGCTTTCTTT

abundance: .
v_gene: TRBV5-1
j_gene: TRBJ1-2
d_gene: .
CDR3aa: CASSFTGKEDGYTF
CDR3nt: TGCGCCAGCAGCTTTACGGGGAAAGAGGATGGCTACACCTTC

abundance: .
v_gene: TRBV7-6
j_gene: TRBJ2-3
d_gene: .
CDR3aa: CASSPRGSSTDTQYF
CDR3nt: TGTGCCAGCAGTCCCCGGGGGTCGAGCACAGATACGCAGTATTTT

abundance: .
v_gene: TRBV5-1
j_gene: TRBJ2-7
d_gene: .
CDR3aa: CASSYDTVSSYEQYF
CDR3nt: TGCGCCAGCAGCTACGACACGGTGAGCTCCTACGAGCAGTACTTC

abundance: .
v_gene: TRBV5-1
j_gene: TRBJ2-7
d_gene: TRBD1
CDR3aa: CASSPGQASYEQYF
CDR3nt: TGCGCCAGCAGCCCTGGACAGGCGAGCTACGAGCAGTACTTC

abundance: .
v_gene: TRBV5-1
j_gene: TRBJ2-7
d_gene: TRBD2
CDR3aa: CASSLSGLAGHYEQYF
CDR3nt: TGCGCCAGCAGCTTGAGTGGGTTAGCGGGGCACTACGAGCAGTACTTC

abundance: once
v_gene: TRBV10-3
j_gene: TRBJ1-1
d_gene: TRBD1
CDR3aa: CATGNGQGASNTEAFF
CDR3nt: TGTGCCACGGGGAACGGGCAGGGGGCTTCCAACACTGAAGCTTTCTTT

abundance: once
v_gene: TRBV10-1
j_gene: TRBJ1-6
d_gene: .
CDR3aa: CASSEPELGSPLHF
CDR3nt: TGCGCCAGCAGTGAGCCGGAGCTCGGTTCACCCCTCCACTTT

abundance: .
v_gene: TRBV5-4
j_gene: TRBJ2-7
d_gene: .
CDR3aa: CASRPGYASSYEQYF
CDR3nt: TGTGCCAGCAGACCGGGGTACGCCTCCTCCTACGAGCAGTACTTC

abundance: .
v_gene: TRBV4-1
j_gene: TRBJ2-3
d_gene: TRBD2
CDR3aa: CASSRAGGDTQYF
CDR3nt: TGCGCCAGCAGCCGCGCGGGAGGAGATACGCAGTATTTT

abundance: once
v_gene: TRBV19
j_gene: TRBJ2-7
d_gene: TRBD1
CDR3aa: CASSKTGARFYEQYF
CDR3nt: TGTGCCAGTAGTAAGACAGGGGCCAGGTTCTACGAGCAGTACTTC

abundance: .
v_gene: TRBV6-1
j_gene: TRBJ2-3
d_gene: .
CDR3aa: CASSSRQVRTDTQYF
CDR3nt: TGTGCCAGCAGTTCCCGACAGGTTCGCACAGATACGCAGTATTTT

abundance: .
v_gene: TRBV11-2
j_gene: TRBJ2-7
d_gene: .
CDR3aa: CASSLERSSYEQYF
CDR3nt: TGTGCCAGCAGCTTAGAACGGTCCTCCTACGAGCAGTACTTC

abundance: .
v_gene: TRBV15
j_gene: TRBJ1-2
d_gene: .
CDR3aa: CATSAHTGLVTGYTF
CDR3nt: TGTGCCACCAGCGCACATACAGGCCTCGTCACTGGCTACACCTTC

abundance: .
v_gene: TRBV7-2
j_gene: TRBJ2-5
d_gene: .
CDR3aa: CASSIQETQYF
CDR3nt: TGTGCCAGCAGCATACAAGAGACCCAGTACTTC

abundance: .
v_gene: TRBV19
j_gene: TRBJ1-5
d_gene: .
CDR3aa: CASSIYGSNQPQHF
CDR3nt: TGTGCCAGTAGTATCTACGGGAGCAATCAGCCCCAGCATTTT

abundance: .
v_gene: TRBV2
j_gene: TRBJ1-6
d_gene: .
CDR3aa: CASSQRGVSPLHF
CDR3nt: TGTGCCAGCAGCCAACGGGGGGTCTCACCCCTCCACTTT

abundance: .
v_gene: TRBV25-1
j_gene: TRBJ2-7
d_gene: TRBD1
CDR3aa: CASTTTGKAYEQYF
CDR3nt: TGTGCCAGCACCACGACAGGGAAGGCGTACGAGCAGTACTTC

abundance: .
v_gene: TRBV2
j_gene: TRBJ1-5
d_gene: .
CDR3aa: CASSTPQGPQHF
CDR3nt: TGTGCCAGCAGTACACCACAGGGGCCCCAGCATTTT

abundance: .
v_gene: TRBV6-1
j_gene: TRBJ1-5
d_gene: .
CDR3aa: CASSEHVWGEDQPQHF
CDR3nt: TGTGCCAGCAGTGAACACGTGTGGGGGGAGGATCAGCCCCAGCATTTT

abundance: .
v_gene: TRBV4-1
j_gene: TRBJ2-5
d_gene: TRBD2
CDR3aa: CASSHHPGLAGGDQETQYF
CDR3nt: TGCGCCAGCAGCCACCATCCGGGACTAGCGGGGGGGGATCAAGAGACCCAGTACTTC

abundance: .
v_gene: TRBV4-3
j_gene: TRBJ2-7
d_gene: .
CDR3aa: CASSQDRGMPPYF
CDR3nt: TGCGCCAGCAGCCAAGATAGGGGAATGCCCCCGTACTTC

abundance: .
v_gene: TRBV7-2
j_gene: TRBJ2-2
d_gene: .
CDR3aa: CASSLRGGGYTGELFF
CDR3nt: TGTGCCAGCAGCTTAAGGGGCGGAGGGTACACCGGGGAGCTGTTTTTT

abundance: once
v_gene: TRBV30
j_gene: TRBJ2-7
d_gene: TRBD2
CDR3aa: CAWSHSGNEQYF
CDR3nt: TGTGCCTGGAGTCACAGCGGGAACGAGCAGTACTTC

abundance: .
v_gene: TRBV4-3
j_gene: TRBJ2-3
d_gene: TRBD2
CDR3aa: CASSPLMTSSVTDTQYF
CDR3nt: TGCGCCAGCAGCCCACTGATGACTAGCTCAGTCACAGATACGCAGTATTTT

abundance: .
v_gene: TRBV7-9
j_gene: TRBJ2-7
d_gene: TRBD2
CDR3aa: CASSTLAGTYEQYF
CDR3nt: TGTGCCAGCAGCACACTAGCGGGGACCTACGAGCAGTACTTC

abundance: .
v_gene: TRBV30
j_gene: TRBJ1-1
d_gene: .
CDR3aa: CAWRPRTERYTEAFF
CDR3nt: TGTGCCTGGAGGCCAAGGACAGAAAGATACACTGAAGCTTTCTTT

abundance: .
v_gene: TRBV7-2
j_gene: TRBJ2-1
d_gene: .
CDR3aa: CASSGGAGSSYNEQFF
CDR3nt: TGTGCCAGCAGCGGCGGGGCGGGTAGCTCCTACAATGAGCAGTTCTTC

abundance: .
v_gene: TRBV19
j_gene: TRBJ2-7
d_gene: .
CDR3aa: CASSIGALSSYEQYF
CDR3nt: TGTGCCAGTAGTATAGGGGCGTTGAGCTCCTACGAGCAGTACTTC

abundance: .
v_gene: TRBV20-1
j_gene: TRBJ2-1
d_gene: .
CDR3aa: CSAGGNEQFF
CDR3nt: TGCAGTGCCGGGGGCAATGAGCAGTTCTTC

abundance: few
v_gene: TRBV5-6
j_gene: TRBJ2-1
d_gene: .
CDR3aa: CASSSMGRSNEQFF
CDR3nt: TGTGCCAGCAGCTCGATGGGTAGGAGCAATGAGCAGTTCTTC

abundance: .
v_gene: TRBV5-6
j_gene: TRBJ1-1
d_gene: .
CDR3aa: CASSPGGGVAFF
CDR3nt: TGTGCCAGCAGCCCGGGAGGGGGGGTAGCTTTCTTT

abundance: .
v_gene: TRBV7-8
j_gene: TRBJ1-2
d_gene: .
CDR3aa: CASSPGQYGYTF
CDR3nt: TGTGCCAGCAGCCCAGGACAGTATGGCTACACCTTC

abundance: .
v_gene: TRBV6-4
j_gene: TRBJ2-3
d_gene: .
CDR3aa: CASSDGGADTQYF
CDR3nt: TGTGCCAGCAGTGACGGAGGAGCAGATACGCAGTATTTT

abundance: .
v_gene: TRBV7-2
j_gene: TRBJ1-6
d_gene: TRBD1
CDR3aa: CASSDRGRQSPLHF
CDR3nt: TGTGCCAGCAGCGACAGGGGGCGCCAATCACCCCTCCACTTT

abundance: .
v_gene: TRBV5-1
j_gene: TRBJ2-2
d_gene: TRBD1
CDR3aa: CASSPGTGGRNTGELFF
CDR3nt: TGCGCCAGCAGCCCTGGGACAGGGGGGAGAAACACCGGGGAGCTGTTTTTT

abundance: .
v_gene: TRBV4-2
j_gene: TRBJ2-5
d_gene: TRBD1
CDR3aa: CASSQGSGGLEETQYF
CDR3nt: TGTGCCAGCAGCCAAGGTTCAGGGGGCCTTGAAGAGACCCAGTACTTC

abundance: .
v_gene: TRBV19
j_gene: TRBJ1-1
d_gene: .
CDR3aa: CASGWPEAFF
CDR3nt: TGTGCCAGTGGCTGGCCTGAAGCTTTCTTT

abundance: once
v_gene: TRBV4-1
j_gene: TRBJ2-5
d_gene: .
CDR3aa: CASSQEPSSVVETQYF
CDR3nt: TGCGCCAGCAGCCAAGAGCCATCGTCGGTGGTAGAGACCCAGTACTTC

abundance: .
v_gene: TRBV10-3
j_gene: TRBJ2-7
d_gene: TRBD2
CDR3aa: CAISGGGLAGGPSYEQYF
CDR3nt: TGTGCCATCAGTGGCGGGGGACTAGCGGGGGGCCCTTCCTACGAGCAGTACTTC